Following are 14 T cell receptor beta chains from one sample sequenced in a study of blood T cell repertoires in COVID-19. The protocol was immunoSEQ multiplex PCR, while the TCRdb copy is restricted to in-frame clones and leaves out a portion. The data show 200,000 to 250,000 clones, 80% to 85% seen once. Sequencing was performed on peripheral blood. The origin of the receptors is a woman aged 18-35 years with acute or convalescent COVID-19.

The J gene is TRBJ2-2, the V gene TRBV6-5; D is uncertain. The CDR3 consists of 13 residues. Germline V gives CDR1 MNHEY, CDR2 SVGAGI. V was clipped by 2 bases and J by 5 bases, with 6 bases between them. CDR3 residues: CASSYPRTGELFF. The CDR3 DNA follows: TGTGCCAGCAGTTACCCTCGGACCGGGGAGCTGTTTTTT.

V is TRBV5-1 and J is TRBJ1-3; 7 bases match TRBD1. Germline V gene data show CDR1 as SGHRS and CDR2 as YFSETQ. This CDR3 is built from 16 residues. After removal of 0 bases from V and 4 bases from J, the junction contained 7 bases not matched to a gene. The CDR3 coding sequence is TGCGCCAGCAGCTTGGGTACAGGGGTGAAAGGAAACACCATATATTTT. Its protein is CASSLGTGVKGNTIYF.

The V and J genes are TRBV4-3 and TRBJ2-1, with D possibly being TRBD2 (5 bases). In germline, CDR1 is LGHNA, CDR2 YSLEER. CDR3 size: 15 residues. The V end was cut by 1 base, the J end by 8 bases, with 15 bases between. CDR3 coding DNA: TGCGCCAGCAGCCAAGGTCTTACTAGTGGTGATGAGCAGTTCTTC. This gives the protein CASSQGLTSGDEQFF.

The genes are TRBV4-1 and TRBJ1-4; the match to TRBD1 covers 7 bases. The CDR3 totals 15 residues. V lost 0 bases to trimming and J lost 5 bases; unmatched junction nucleotides: 3. Germline assignment: CDR1 MGHRA and CDR2 YSYEKL. In nucleotides, the CDR3 is TGCGCCAGCAGCCAAGAAGGGACAGTAAATGAAAAACTGTTTTTT. It specifies CASSQEGTVNEKLFF.

The chain uses TRBV18 and TRBJ2-2; TRBD2 is a possible D gene (6 bases). This CDR3 is 21 amino acids long. Trimming took off 0 bases at V and 0 bases at J, with 23 bases between the two ends. CDR1 and CDR2 from the germline V gene are KGHSH and LQKENI. In DNA, the CDR3 is TGTGCCAGCTCACCACCTTTTGTGGTAGCGGACTCGTTCGCGAACACCGGGGAGCTGTTTTTT. Amino acids: CASSPPFVVADSFANTGELFF.

This clone is a singleton in its sample. The chain is built from TRBV7-8 and TRBJ1-6; 9 positions match TRBD1. Germline assignment: CDR1 SGHVS and CDR2 FQNEAQ. The V and J ends lost 5 bases and 7 bases, in that order; junction bases with no gene match: 12. The CDR3 has 17 amino acids. DNA of the CDR3: TGTGCCAGCAGCGTCCGGGACAGGGACATTTTGAATTCACCCCTCCACTTT. Encoded protein: CASSVRDRDILNSPLHF.

V gene TRBV28 combines with J gene TRBJ1-5; no firm D call. Trimming removed 3 bases from V and 5 bases from J, with 8 bases in between. The V gene's germline CDR1 is MDHEN and CDR2 SYDVKM. This CDR3 comprises 13 residues. The CDR3 region is CASSLYSYQPQHF. The DNA of the CDR3 is TGTGCCAGCAGTTTGTATTCCTATCAGCCCCAGCATTTT. Complete variable domain (other parts from reference TRBV28 and TRBJ1-5): DVKVTQSSRYLVKRTGEKVFLECVQDMDHENMFWYRQDPGLGLRLIYFSYDVKMKEKGDIPEGYSVSREKKERFSLILESASTNQTSMYLCASSLYSYQPQHFGDGTRLSIL.

The J gene is TRBJ1-1, the V gene TRBV19; the match to TRBD1 covers 7 bases. The CDR3 totals 15 residues. CDR1 and CDR2 (germline): LNHDA, SQIVND (reference sequence). The V gene end was trimmed by 1 base and the J gene end by 3 bases; junction bases not matched to a gene: 5. The CDR3 reads CASSIVAGGDTEAFF. The CDR3 bases are TGTGCCAGTAGTATAGTGGCAGGGGGTGACACTGAAGCTTTCTTT.

This clone was picked up one time. The rearrangement links TRBV5-1 to TRBJ1-1; TRBD1 aligns across 9 bases. J lost 3 bases, V lost 4 bases, and 7 bases had no gene match. CDR1 is SGHRS and CDR2 is YFSETQ in the germline V gene. This CDR3 is 15 amino acids long. CDR3 nucleotides: TGCGCCAGCAGCCTGTCGACAGGGGGGCACACTGAAGCTTTCTTT. Amino acid sequence: CASSLSTGGHTEAFF.

The rearrangement uses TRBV7-2 and TRBJ2-2, with 9 bases fitting TRBD2. The CDR3 is 16 amino acids. Germline V lookup: CDR1 SGHTA, CDR2 FQGNSA. V lost 5 bases and J lost 1; bases outside the gene matches: 5. CDR3 amino acids: CASSDIAGENTGELFF. The CDR3 region has the DNA TGTGCCAGCAGCGATATAGCGGGGGAGAACACCGGGGAGCTGTTTTTT.

V is TRBV19 and J is TRBJ1-2, with D hard to call. The V end lost 0 bases, the J end lost 2 bases, and 10 bases lay between the germline ends. This CDR3 has 15 amino acids. In germline, CDR1 is LNHDA, CDR2 SQIVND (reference sequence). The CDR3: CASSIDPRGNYGYTF. In DNA form, the CDR3 reads TGTGCCAGTAGTATAGACCCCCGAGGGAACTATGGCTACACCTTC. Combining the CDR3 with reference TRBV19 and TRBJ1-2 gives the whole variable domain DGGITQSPKYLFRKEGQNVTLSCEQNLNHDAMYWYRQDPGQGLRLIYYSQIVNDFQKGDIAEGYSVSREKKESFPLTVTSAQKNPTAFYLCASSIDPRGNYGYTFGSGTRLTVV.

The rearrangement uses TRBV24-1 and TRBJ1-2; 9 nucleotides align to TRBD1. CDR3 length: 14 amino acids. Unmatched junction bases numbered 2, after V lost 3 bases and J lost 4 bases. Germline V CDR1 and CDR2: KGHDR, SFDVKD. CDR3: CATSDTGGGYGYTF. In nucleotides, the CDR3 is TGTGCCACCAGTGATACAGGGGGCGGCTATGGCTACACCTTC.

J is TRBJ2-7 and V is TRBV30; 8 bases align to TRBD2. The CDR3 runs to 16 residues. Germline V gene data show CDR1 as GTSNPN and CDR2 as SVGIG (reference sequence). V was clipped by 4 bases and J by 7 bases; unmatched bases: 18. This CDR3 is CAWTLPLLAVLGEQYF. The CDR3 nucleotides are TGTGCCTGGACCCTTCCCCTACTAGCGGTTTTGGGGGAGCAGTACTTC. Using reference TRBV30 and TRBJ2-7 for the parts outside the CDR3, the full variable domain is SQTIHQWPATLVQPVGSPLSLECTVEGTSNPNLYWYRQAAGRGLQLLFYSVGIGQISSEVPQNLSASRPQDRQFILSSKKLLLSDSGFYLCAWTLPLLAVLGEQYFGPGTRLTVT.

The rearrangement joins TRBV27 to TRBJ2-1, with TRBD2 matching over 9 bases. The CDR3 totals 17 residues. V lost 8 bases and J lost 4; bases outside the gene matches: 15. The germline gives CDR1 MNHEY, CDR2 SMNVEV (reference sequence). The CDR3 nucleotides are TGTGCCAGCCAATCCCAGTTTCTAGCGGGATCATACAATGAGCAGTTCTTC. Its translation is CASQSQFLAGSYNEQFF.